The next 15 T cell receptor beta chains were all read from a single sample in a study of T cells in Graves' hyperthyroidism and ophthalmopathy. RNA transcripts yielded amplified TCR beta CDR3 regions. First-round RT-PCR with HTBI primers amplified the TCR CDR3 region. TCRdb redid the calling of the multiplex PCR reads with MiXCR, one entry per CDR3 protein. The table has some 460,000 distinct CDR3 sequences, 15% to 18% seen once; the top ten hold 12% to 15%. The source material was blood. Receptor source: a woman aged 18-35 years with Graves' hyperthyroidism.

Ten or more counts support this clonotype. V usage is TRBV9 and J usage is TRBJ2-1, with 8 nucleotides matching TRBD2. There are 14 residues in the CDR3. The V and J ends lost 0 bases and 7 bases, in that order; junction bases with no gene match: 3. Germline V gene sequence: CDR1 SGDLS, CDR2 YYNGEE. The DNA for the CDR3 is TGTGCCAGCAGCGTAGGGATAGCGGGAAATGAGCAGTTCTTC. Translating gives CASSVGIAGNEQFF. Drawing the rest from reference TRBV9 and TRBJ2-1, the complete variable domain is DSGVTQTPKHLITATGQRVTLRCSPRSGDLSVYWYQQSLDQGLQFLIQYYNGEERAKGNILERFSAQQFPDLHSELNLSSLELGDSALYFCASSVGIAGNEQFFGPGTRLTVL.

At least ten counts were recorded for this clonotype. This chain links TRBV5-1 with TRBJ2-3; 11 nucleotides line up with TRBD2. J was trimmed by 5 bases and V by 4 bases; bases with no gene match: 9. Per germline, CDR1 SGHRS and CDR2 YFSETQ. The CDR3 length is 16 residues. CDR3 DNA sequence: TGCGCCAGCAGCCCGGAACGACTAGCGGGGAGAGATACGCAGTATTTT. Amino acids: CASSPERLAGRDTQYF. Supplemented by reference TRBV5-1 and TRBJ2-3, the full variable domain reads KAGVTQTPRYLIKTRGQQVTLSCSPISGHRSVSWYQQTPGQGLQFLFEYFSETQRNKGNFPGRFSGRQFSNSRSEMNVSTLELGDSALYLCASSPERLAGRDTQYFGPGTRLTVL.

This clonotype was detected many times. The chain uses TRBV29-1 and TRBJ2-3; 9 bases are shared with TRBD1. The CDR3 sequence is 15 residues long. Germline V lookup: CDR1 SQVTM, CDR2 ANQGSEA. V was pared by 6 bases and J by 1 base, with 8 bases of the junction left unmatched. CDR3 coding DNA: TGCAGCGTGGTTACAGGGGGCGTAGGCACAGATACGCAGTATTTT. It translates to CSVVTGGVGTDTQYF.

A few counts support this clonotype. The rearrangement joins TRBV13 to TRBJ1-1; the D is unclear. The germline V gene encodes CDR1 PRHDT and CDR2 FYEKMQ (reference sequence). The CDR3 runs to 15 residues. V lost 2 bases to trimming and J lost 2 bases, with 12 bases between them. The CDR3 DNA sequence: TGTGCCAGCAGCTTATTTAGAATCTCTAACACTGAAGCTTTCTTT. Translating gives CASSLFRISNTEAFF. Together with reference TRBV13 and TRBJ1-1, the CDR3 gives the full variable domain: AAGVIQSPRHLIKEKRETATLKCYPIPRHDTVYWYQQGPGQDPQFLISFYEKMQSDKGSIPDRFSAQQFSDYHSELNMSSLELGDSALYFCASSLFRISNTEAFFGQGTRLTVV.

At least ten counts were recorded for this clonotype. The chain uses TRBV12-3 or TRBV12-4 and TRBJ2-2; tentative D call: TRBD2 (6 bases). Trimming took off 1 base at V and 7 bases at J, with 7 bases between the two ends. The CDR3 totals 13 residues. CDR3 residues: CASSLGEVGELFF. CDR3 DNA sequence: TGTGCCAGCAGTTTAGGGGAGGTCGGGGAGCTGTTTTTT.

At least ten counts were recorded for this clonotype. V and J are TRBV3-1 and TRBJ2-7; the D is unclear. Trimming pared 1 base from V and 8 bases from J, leaving 15 bases between. This CDR3 has 14 amino acids. In germline, CDR1 is LGHDT, CDR2 YNNKEL (reference sequence). The CDR3 DNA is TGTGCCAGCAGCCAAGTGTCTACGATGGGGAAGCAGTACTTC. Translation: CASSQVSTMGKQYF.

The V and J genes are TRBV4-2 and TRBJ1-6; weak D call: TRBD1 (5 bases). The germline CDR1 and CDR2 sequences are LGHNA and YNFKEQ. The CDR3 length is 19 residues. Deletions cut 0 bases from V and 0 bases from J, with 15 bases between. For the CDR3, the DNA is TGTGCCAGCAGCCAAGAGAGGGGCGTGTCAGACTCCTATAATTCACCCCTCCACTTT. Its translation is CASSQERGVSDSYNSPLHF.

This clonotype was counted at least ten times. The V call is TRBV28, the J call TRBJ2-5; 14 bases are shared with TRBD2. This CDR3 is built from 17 residues. The V segment lost 5 bases and the J segment 4 bases; nucleotides outside the gene matches: 9. Germline V gene lookup returns CDR1 MDHEN and CDR2 SYDVKM. The CDR3 loop reads CASSEPGLAGVSETQYF. The CDR3 DNA follows: TGTGCCAGCAGTGAACCGGGACTAGCGGGAGTGTCAGAGACCCAGTACTTC. The full variable domain, in which reference TRBV28 and TRBJ2-5 provide the parts outside the CDR3, is DVKVTQSSRYLVKRTGEKVFLECVQDMDHENMFWYRQDPGLGLRLIYFSYDVKMKEKGDIPEGYSVSREKKERFSLILESASTNQTSMYLCASSEPGLAGVSETQYFGPGTRLLVL.

This clonotype has at least ten counts. The chain employs TRBV6-1 and TRBJ1-1; possibly TRBD1 for D (5 bases). V was pared by 1 base and J by 7 bases, with 13 bases between. The CDR3 spans 14 residues. Per germline, CDR1 MNHNS and CDR2 SASEGT. The CDR3 DNA reads TGTGCCAGCAGTGAAGTGGGGGTCGGTAATGAAGCTTTCTTT. Amino acids: CASSEVGVGNEAFF.

At least ten counts were recorded for this clonotype. This chain uses TRBV3-1 with TRBJ2-7; 12 bases agree with TRBD2. The CDR3 is 16 amino acids. V gave up 2 bases and J gave up 6 bases; unmatched junction bases: 8. CDR1 LGHDT and CDR2 YNNKEL come from the germline V gene (reference sequence). CDR3 coding DNA: TGTGCCAGCAGCCAACGACTAGCGGGAGAAAGGCGCGAGCAGTACTTC. Translation gives CASSQRLAGERREQYF.

This clonotype has a handful of counts. This sequence joins TRBV11-2 and TRBJ2-7, with 7 bases identical to TRBD1. Germline V gene sequence: CDR1 SGHAT, CDR2 FQNNGV. The CDR3 runs 15 residues. V trimming: 5 bases; J trimming: 6 bases; junction bases outside the gene matches: 13. CDR3 residues: CASSGHRGPIGEQYF. Here the CDR3 DNA reads TGTGCCAGCAGCGGCCACAGGGGCCCCATAGGCGAGCAGTACTTC.

This clonotype was observed at least ten times. This rearrangement joins TRBV11-1 to TRBJ2-2; 7 nucleotides line up with TRBD1. Trimming at V came to 5 bases and at J to 0 bases, leaving 9 bases not matched to a gene. CDR3 length: 17 residues. The germline V gene encodes CDR1 SGHAT and CDR2 FQDESV (reference sequence). The CDR3 protein is CASSRDSTISNTGELFF. The CDR3 DNA sequence: TGTGCCAGCAGCCGGGACAGTACCATCTCGAACACCGGGGAGCTGTTTTTT.

This clonotype was observed at least ten times. The chain joins TRBV2 to TRBJ2-1; TRBD2 matches 13 bases. The CDR3 covers 15 residues. With V trimmed by 5 bases and J by 9 bases, 7 bases remained unmatched. Germline V gives CDR1 SNHLY, CDR2 FYNNEI. The CDR3 bases are TGTGCCAGCAGTCCCACTAGCGGGAGGGCGGGTGAGCAGTTCTTC. Its protein is CASSPTSGRAGEQFF.

This sequence joins TRBV3-1 and TRBJ2-3, with TRBD1 matching over 7 bases. Germline CDR1 reads LGHDT; CDR2 reads YNNKEL (reference sequence). The CDR3 runs to 16 residues. V was clipped by 4 bases and J by 0 bases; unmatched bases: 7. The CDR3 region is CASSLYTGVSTDTQYF. As DNA, the CDR3 is TGTGCCAGCAGCCTATATACAGGGGTGAGCACAGATACGCAGTATTTT.

This clonotype was counted at least ten times. The CDR3 region has the DNA TGTGCCAGCAGCCAGCTACAGCATCCCTTTTTTGGCACTGAAGCTTTCTTT. It codes for CASSQLQHPFFGTEAFF. The chain links TRBV11-2 to TRBJ1-1; D unresolved. V was pared by 5 bases and J by 4 bases, with 23 bases between. Germline V lookup: CDR1 SGHAT, CDR2 FQNNGV. The CDR3 runs 17 residues. Supplemented by reference TRBV11-2 and TRBJ1-1, the full variable domain reads EAGVAQSPRYKIIEKRQSVAFWCNPISGHATLYWYQQILGQGPKLLIQFQNNGVVDDSQLPKDRFSAERLKGVDSTLKIQPAKLEDSAVYLCASSQLQHPFFGTEAFFGQGTRLTVV.